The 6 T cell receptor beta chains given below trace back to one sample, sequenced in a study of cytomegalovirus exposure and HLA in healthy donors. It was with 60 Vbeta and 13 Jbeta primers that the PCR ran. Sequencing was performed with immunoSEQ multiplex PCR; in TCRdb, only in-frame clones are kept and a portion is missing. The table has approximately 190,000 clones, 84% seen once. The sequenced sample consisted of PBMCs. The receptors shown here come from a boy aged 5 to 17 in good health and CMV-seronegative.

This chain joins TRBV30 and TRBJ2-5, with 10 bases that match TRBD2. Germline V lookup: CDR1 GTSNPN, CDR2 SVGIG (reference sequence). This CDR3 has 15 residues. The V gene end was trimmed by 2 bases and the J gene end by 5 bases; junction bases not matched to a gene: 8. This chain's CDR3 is CAWSMLAGVWETQYF. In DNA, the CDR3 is TGTGCCTGGAGTATGCTAGCGGGAGTGTGGGAGACCCAGTACTTC.

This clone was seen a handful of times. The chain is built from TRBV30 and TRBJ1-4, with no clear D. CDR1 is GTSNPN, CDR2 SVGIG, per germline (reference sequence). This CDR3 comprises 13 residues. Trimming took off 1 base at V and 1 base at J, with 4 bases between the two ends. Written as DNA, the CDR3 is TGTGCCTGGAGTGGAGAAACTAATGAAAAACTGTTTTTT. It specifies CAWSGETNEKLFF. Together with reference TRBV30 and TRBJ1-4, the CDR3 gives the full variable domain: SQTIHQWPATLVQPVGSPLSLECTVEGTSNPNLYWYRQAAGRGLQLLFYSVGIGQISSEVPQNLSASRPQDRQFILSSKKLLLSDSGFYLCAWSGETNEKLFFGSGTQLSVL.

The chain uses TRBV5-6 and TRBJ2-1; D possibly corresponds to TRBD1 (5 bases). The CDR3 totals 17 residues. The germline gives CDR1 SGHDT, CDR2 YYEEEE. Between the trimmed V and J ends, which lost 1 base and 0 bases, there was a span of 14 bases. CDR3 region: CASSLRPGNSSYNEQFF. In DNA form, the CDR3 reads TGTGCCAGCAGCTTGAGGCCAGGGAATAGCTCCTACAATGAGCAGTTCTTC.

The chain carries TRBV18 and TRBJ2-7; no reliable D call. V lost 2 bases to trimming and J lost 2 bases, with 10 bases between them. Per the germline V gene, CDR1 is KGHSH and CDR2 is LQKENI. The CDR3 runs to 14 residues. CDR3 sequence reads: CASSPVTVPYEQYF. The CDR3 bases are TGTGCCAGCTCACCAGTCACAGTCCCCTACGAGCAGTACTTC. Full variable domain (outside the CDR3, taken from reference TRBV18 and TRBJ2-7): NAGVMQNPRHLVRRRGQEARLRCSPMKGHSHVYWYRQLPEEGLKFMVYLQKENIIDESGMPKERFSAEFPKEGPSILRIQQVVRGDSAAYFCASSPVTVPYEQYFGPGTRLTVT.

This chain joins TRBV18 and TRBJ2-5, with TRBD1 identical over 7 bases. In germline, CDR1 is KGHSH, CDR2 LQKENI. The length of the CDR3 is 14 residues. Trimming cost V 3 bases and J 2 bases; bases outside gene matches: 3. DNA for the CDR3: TGTGCCAGCTCACCGACGGGACAGCAAGAGACCCAGTACTTC. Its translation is CASSPTGQQETQYF.

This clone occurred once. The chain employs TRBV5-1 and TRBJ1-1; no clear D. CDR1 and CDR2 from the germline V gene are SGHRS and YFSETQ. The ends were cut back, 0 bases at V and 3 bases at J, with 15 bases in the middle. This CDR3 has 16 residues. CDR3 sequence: CASSLGGFKGDTEAFF. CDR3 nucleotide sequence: TGCGCCAGCAGCTTGGGAGGATTTAAAGGTGACACTGAAGCTTTCTTT.